This T cell receptor (beta chain) came from a study of cytomegalovirus exposure and HLA in healthy donors. The germline gives CDR1 SGHRS, CDR2 YFSETQ. The V end was cut by 6 bases, the J end by 3 bases, with 11 bases between. The CDR3 is 13 amino acids. Notes on this clone: What it binds is not known.

Study findings and constraints: One later analysis reportedly identified an Asian-associated ancestry cluster that showed fewer N-insertions than the roughly 670-donor mean.

This PCR relied on a set of 60 Vbeta primers and 13 Jbeta primers. The repertoire was sequenced with immunoSEQ multiplex PCR; TCRdb's copy has only in-frame clones and lacks some. The sample shows 25,000 to 30,000 clones, approximately 70% of them seen only once. The rearrangement links TRBV5-1 to TRBJ2-3, with TRBD2 as a possible D gene (7 bases). Sequenced: PBMCs. This clonotype was obtained from a woman in her forties or fifties in good health and CMV-seronegative. The CDR3 loop is CASKGEGTDTQYF. The CDR3 DNA reads as TGCGCCAGCAAGGGGGAGGGAACAGATACGCAGTATTTT.